This T cell receptor beta chain was observed in a study of lymphopenia after photon versus proton radiotherapy. This table comes from immunoSEQ multiplex PCR, and its TCRdb copy is limited to in-frame clones, with some not included. The sample yields about 45,000 clones, 65% to 90% seen once. With regard to this clone: Its specificity is unknown.

The study, taken as a whole, reports: After lymphocyte nadir, photon-treated repertoires showed oligoclonal expansion, especially CD8+ Temra. Under photons, naive T cells and diversity fell while effector/memory populations rose. Post-nadir TCR diversity decline inversely tracked overall survival among those who died.

The material sequenced was peripheral blood, taken from a patient treated with photon-based radiotherapy. This clonotype was obtained from a man aged 40-49 years with gastric cancer.

The CDR3 nucleotides read TGTGCCAGCAGCTTAGTAGCGACGGGAGCAGTGGAGACCCAGTACTTC. Its translation is CASSLVATGAVETQYF. The J gene is TRBJ2-5, the V gene TRBV11-2, with D perhaps TRBD2 (6 bases). The CDR3 extends over 16 amino acids. V was shortened by 1 base and J by 5 bases, with 17 bases between the two germline ends. Germline assignment: CDR1 SGHAT and CDR2 FQNNGV.